These T cell receptor beta chains were read from a single sample in a study of blood T cell repertoires in COVID-19. Data came from immunoSEQ multiplex PCR; TCRdb stores just in-frame clones and leaves some out. Among around 72,000 clones listed, roughly 85% were seen once. Material for sequencing was peripheral blood. The source of these receptors is a woman over 75 with acute or convalescent COVID-19. CDR3s include the opening cysteine and the closing phenylalanine or tryptophan. The order of the fields is J gene, V gene, D gene, clone size, CDR3 protein, CDR3 DNA. D genes are given only for firm matches. Size values are once, few and many counts, or a class for expanded clones, and some rows have none.

TRBJ2-7 | TRBV24-1 | NA | NA | CANNGRNQDEQYF | TGTGCCAACAATGGGCGCAATCAGGACGAGCAGTACTTC
TRBJ1-2 | TRBV19 | NA | NA | CASSIGRATGYTF | TGTGCCAGTAGTATCGGCAGGGCTACTGGCTACACCTTC
TRBJ2-4 | TRBV18 | TRBD1 | NA | CASSRETGSKNIQYF | TGTGCCAGCTCACGAGAGACAGGGAGCAAAAACATTCAGTACTTC
TRBJ2-5 | TRBV10-2 | TRBD1 | NA | CAIHPGQGLETQYF | TGCGCCATCCATCCGGGACAGGGCTTGGAGACCCAGTACTTC
TRBJ2-1 | TRBV4-2 | NA | NA | CASSQEGSDEQFF | TGTGCCAGCAGCCAAGAAGGGAGCGATGAGCAGTTCTTC
TRBJ1-5 | TRBV19 | TRBD1 | NA | CATRDSLYSNQPQHF | TGTGCCACCCGGGACAGCCTTTATAGCAATCAGCCCCAGCATTTT
TRBJ1-2 | TRBV10-3 | TRBD1 | NA | CAISEGQGQGFVEGIRYGYTF | TGTGCCATCAGTGAAGGACAGGGGCAGGGGTTCGTAGAAGGGATTCGGTATGGCTACACCTTC
TRBJ2-1 | TRBV11-2 | NA | NA | CASSSTGRNEQFF | TGTGCCAGCAGCTCTACAGGGCGCAATGAGCAGTTCTTC
TRBJ1-2 | TRBV7-8 | NA | few | CASSSPGTSRTYGYTF | TGTGCCAGCAGCTCACCAGGGACAAGTAGGACCTATGGCTACACCTTC
TRBJ2-1 | TRBV12-3/TRBV12-4 | NA | NA | CASMSSIYNEQFF | TGTGCCAGCATGTCTAGCATATACAATGAGCAGTTCTTC
TRBJ2-5 | TRBV6-5 | TRBD1 | NA | CASTRSGTGQETQYF | TGTGCCAGCACCAGATCCGGGACAGGTCAAGAGACCCAGTACTTC
TRBJ2-3 | TRBV7-8 | NA | NA | CASSPDYSGPTDTQYF | TGTGCCAGCAGTCCGGACTATTCTGGCCCCACAGATACGCAGTATTTT
TRBJ2-7 | TRBV7-2 | NA | NA | CASSLERQVVGYEQYF | TGTGCCAGCAGCTTAGAGAGACAGGTGGTCGGCTACGAGCAGTACTTC
TRBJ2-7 | TRBV7-8 | TRBD2 | NA | CASSLTPSGSVSYEQYF | TGTGCCAGCAGCCTGACCCCTAGCGGGAGCGTCTCCTACGAGCAGTACTTC
TRBJ1-6 | TRBV5-4 | TRBD1 | NA | CASSLLQGSNSPLHF | TGTGCCAGCAGCTTGCTACAGGGGAGTAATTCACCCCTCCACTTT
TRBJ2-5 | TRBV7-9 | TRBD2 | NA | CASSLDGGAPETQYF | TGTGCCAGCAGCTTAGACGGGGGGGCCCCAGAGACCCAGTACTTC
TRBJ1-5 | TRBV2 | TRBD1 | once | CASTRGQGAGPSNQPQHF | TGTGCCAGCACCCGTGGACAGGGGGCCGGTCCGAGCAATCAGCCCCAGCATTTT
TRBJ2-4 | TRBV21-1 | NA | NA | CASSKMGEDALAKNIQYF | TGTGCCAGCAGCAAAATGGGAGAGGACGCACTAGCCAAAAACATTCAGTACTTC
TRBJ1-1 | TRBV5-1 | NA | NA | CASSQGQLNTEAFF | TGCGCCAGCAGCCAAGGACAGTTGAACACTGAAGCTTTCTTT
TRBJ2-2 | TRBV6-2/TRBV6-3 | TRBD2 | NA | CASSFRGGNTGELFF | TGTGCCAGCAGTTTTCGGGGGGGGAACACCGGGGAGCTGTTTTTT
TRBJ1-2 | TRBV28 | NA | NA | CASSRTDNYGYTF | TGTGCCAGCAGTCGGACAGATAACTATGGCTACACCTTC
TRBJ2-7 | TRBV4-1 | TRBD2 | NA | CASSPGLAGGEQYF | TGCGCCAGCAGCCCCGGACTAGCGGGAGGCGAGCAGTACTTC
TRBJ2-1 | TRBV3-1/TRBV3-2 | NA | NA | CASSQEAGRSYNEQFF | TGTGCCAGCAGCCAAGAGGCGGGGCGTTCCTACAATGAGCAGTTCTTC